This T cell receptor beta chain appears in the sequencing data of a study of T-cell reconstitution after alpha-beta-depleted transplantation in children. Preparing the TCRbeta library involved the use of unique molecular identifiers. TCRdb used MiXCR to reprocess the PCR reads, holding one entry per CDR3 protein. The table has about 980,000 distinct CDR3 sequences, roughly 29% seen once. For this clonotype: Antigen unknown.

With 6 bases clipped from V and 4 bases from J, the junction kept 7 bases outside the gene matches. The CDR3 runs to 14 residues. The germline gives CDR1 DFQATT, CDR2 SNEGSKA (reference sequence). General observations from the study: Recipient T cells and thymic progenitors that survived were the source of the high TCRbeta diversity seen at day 60 in some patients. At the one-year point after transplant, T-cell counts and TCRbeta diversity were found to come mostly from T cells that had been newly produced. By about two months after transplant, alpha-beta T cells reportedly arose from several hundred graft clones that had expanded.

This sample comprised PBMCs, mostly from graft donor cells, obtained 360 days after TCRalphabeta/CD19-depleted stem cell transplant. The receptor was isolated from a boy in the first two years of life who had a stem cell transplant for SCID, so the T cells may come from the graft donor. This sequence joins TRBV20-1 and TRBJ2-1; TRBD2 matches at 9 bases. DNA for the CDR3: TGCAGTGCAGCTAGCGGGGACAAATACAATGAGCAGTTCTTC. Translation gives CSAASGDKYNEQFF.